The T cell receptor beta chain described here comes from a study of OX40 agonist ivuxolimab in advanced cancers. Overall study context: Eligibility admitted prior anti-PD-1, anti-PD-L1 or anti-CTLA-4 therapy; about 40% had some.

The study's findings and limits: Those patients achieving a partial response at 0.1-3.0 mg/kg showed among the lowest clonal expansion.

TCRdb's copy holds only in-frame clones and misses some; the assay was immunoSEQ multiplex PCR. Here the sample spans about 68,000 clones, about 93% being singletons. With regard to this clone: Its antigen is as yet unknown.

The CDR3 is 14 residues long. CDR1 MNHEY and CDR2 SMNVEV come from the germline V gene (reference sequence). V was trimmed by 5 bases and J by 3 bases, leaving 14 bases between them. This TCR was recovered from an adult with an advanced solid tumor such as melanoma, head and neck, liver or kidney cancer. The specimen was CD4+ or CD8+ T cells sorted from blood, collected in a trial of the OX40 agonist ivuxolimab. The chain recombines TRBV27 with TRBJ2-7; D possibly corresponds to TRBD1 (6 bases). The CDR3 nucleotides are TGTGCCAGCAGTCCACTGGACAGCATCTACGAGCAGTACTTC. Translation: CASSPLDSIYEQYF.